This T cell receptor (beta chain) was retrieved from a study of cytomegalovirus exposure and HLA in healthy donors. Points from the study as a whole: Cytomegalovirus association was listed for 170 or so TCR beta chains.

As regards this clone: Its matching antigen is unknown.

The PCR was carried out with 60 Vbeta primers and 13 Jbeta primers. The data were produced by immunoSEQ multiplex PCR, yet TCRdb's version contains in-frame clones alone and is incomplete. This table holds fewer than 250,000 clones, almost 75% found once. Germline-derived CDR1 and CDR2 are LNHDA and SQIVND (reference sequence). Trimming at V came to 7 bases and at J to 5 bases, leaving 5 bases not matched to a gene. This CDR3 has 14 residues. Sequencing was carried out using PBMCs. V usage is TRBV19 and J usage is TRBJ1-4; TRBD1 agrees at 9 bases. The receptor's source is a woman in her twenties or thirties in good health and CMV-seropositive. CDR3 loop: CASTYTGGNEKLFF. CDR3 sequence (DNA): TGTGCCAGTACATATACAGGGGGCAATGAAAAACTGTTTTTT.